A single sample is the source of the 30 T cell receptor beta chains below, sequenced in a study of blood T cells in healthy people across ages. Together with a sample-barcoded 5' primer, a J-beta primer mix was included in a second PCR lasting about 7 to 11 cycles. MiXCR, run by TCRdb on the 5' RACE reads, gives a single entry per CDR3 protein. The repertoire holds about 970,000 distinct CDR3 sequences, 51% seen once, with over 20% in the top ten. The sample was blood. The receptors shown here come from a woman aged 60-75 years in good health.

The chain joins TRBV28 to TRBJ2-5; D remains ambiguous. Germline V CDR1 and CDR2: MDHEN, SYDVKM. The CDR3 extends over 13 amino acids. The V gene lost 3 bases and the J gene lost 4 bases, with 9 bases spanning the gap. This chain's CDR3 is CASSLLIRETQYF. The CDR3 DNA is TGTGCCAGCAGTTTGCTGATTAGAGAGACCCAGTACTTC. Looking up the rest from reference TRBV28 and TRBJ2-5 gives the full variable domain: DVKVTQSSRYLVKRTGEKVFLECVQDMDHENMFWYRQDPGLGLRLIYFSYDVKMKEKGDIPEGYSVSREKKERFSLILESASTNQTSMYLCASSLLIRETQYFGPGTRLLVL.

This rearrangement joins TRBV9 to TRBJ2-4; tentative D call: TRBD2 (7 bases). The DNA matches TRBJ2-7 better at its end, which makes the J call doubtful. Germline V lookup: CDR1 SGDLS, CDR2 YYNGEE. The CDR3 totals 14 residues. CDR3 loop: CASSKGGGGYEQYF. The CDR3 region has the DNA TGTGCCAGCAGCAAGGGGGGGGGCGGCTACGAGCAGTACTTC.

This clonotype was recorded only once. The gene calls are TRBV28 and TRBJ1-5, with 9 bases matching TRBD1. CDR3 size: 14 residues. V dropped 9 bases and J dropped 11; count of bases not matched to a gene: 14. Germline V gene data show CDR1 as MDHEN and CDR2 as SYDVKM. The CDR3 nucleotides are TGTGCCAGTGTGGGGACAGGGAGTGTTCGTACCCAGCATTTT. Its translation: CASVGTGSVRTQHF.

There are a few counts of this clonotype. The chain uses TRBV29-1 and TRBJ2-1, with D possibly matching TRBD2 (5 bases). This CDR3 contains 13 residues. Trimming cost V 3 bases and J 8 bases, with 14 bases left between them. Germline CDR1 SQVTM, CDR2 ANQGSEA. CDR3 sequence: CSVDSTSADEQFF. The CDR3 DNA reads TGCAGCGTTGATTCAACTAGTGCCGATGAGCAGTTCTTC.

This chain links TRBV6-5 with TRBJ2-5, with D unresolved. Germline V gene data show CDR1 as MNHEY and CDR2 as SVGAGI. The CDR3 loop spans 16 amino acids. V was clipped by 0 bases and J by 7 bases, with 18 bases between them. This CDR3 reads CASSYSFSDYGGTQYF. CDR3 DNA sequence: TGTGCCAGCAGTTACTCATTTTCGGATTACGGTGGGACCCAGTACTTC.

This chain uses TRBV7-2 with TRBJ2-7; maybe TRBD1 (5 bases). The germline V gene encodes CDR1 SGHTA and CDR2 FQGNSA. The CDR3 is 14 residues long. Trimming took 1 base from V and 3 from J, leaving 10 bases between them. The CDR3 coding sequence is TGTGCCAGCAGCTTAGTGGTTCAGGGCTACGAGCAGTACTTC. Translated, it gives CASSLVVQGYEQYF.

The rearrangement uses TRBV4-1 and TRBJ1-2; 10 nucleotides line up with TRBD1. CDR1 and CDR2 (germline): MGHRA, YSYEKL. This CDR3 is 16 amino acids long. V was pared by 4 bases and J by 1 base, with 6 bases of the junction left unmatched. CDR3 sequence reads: CASSPTRDRGNYGYTF. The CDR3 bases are TGCGCCAGCAGCCCGACGAGGGACAGGGGTAACTATGGCTACACCTTC.

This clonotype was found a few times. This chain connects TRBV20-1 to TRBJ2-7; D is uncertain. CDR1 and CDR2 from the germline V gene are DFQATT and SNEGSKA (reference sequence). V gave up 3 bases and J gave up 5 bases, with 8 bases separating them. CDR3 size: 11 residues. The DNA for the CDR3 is TGCAGTGCTAGCCCCCACAACGAGCAGTACTTC. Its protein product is CSASPHNEQYF.

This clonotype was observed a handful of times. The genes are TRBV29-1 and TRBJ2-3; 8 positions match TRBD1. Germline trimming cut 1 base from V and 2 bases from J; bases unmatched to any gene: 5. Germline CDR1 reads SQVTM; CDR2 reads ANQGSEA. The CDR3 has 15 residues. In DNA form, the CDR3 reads TGCAGCGTTGAAGGCGGGACAGGTTACACAGATACGCAGTATTTT. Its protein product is CSVEGGTGYTDTQYF.

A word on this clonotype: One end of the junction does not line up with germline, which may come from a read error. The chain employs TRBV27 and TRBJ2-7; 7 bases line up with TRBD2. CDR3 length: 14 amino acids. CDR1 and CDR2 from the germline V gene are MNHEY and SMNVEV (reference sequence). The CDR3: CASSPMGLTYGQYF. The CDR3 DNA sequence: TGTGCCAGCAGCCCTATGGGACTAACCTACGGGCAGTACTTC.

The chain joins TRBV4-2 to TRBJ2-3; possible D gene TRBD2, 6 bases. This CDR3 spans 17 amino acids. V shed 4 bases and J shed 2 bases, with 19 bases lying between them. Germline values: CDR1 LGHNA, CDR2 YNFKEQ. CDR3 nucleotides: TGTGCCAGCAGCCCAAAGGCAGGCGGGGCTTCCACAGATACGCAGTATTTT. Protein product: CASSPKAGGASTDTQYF.

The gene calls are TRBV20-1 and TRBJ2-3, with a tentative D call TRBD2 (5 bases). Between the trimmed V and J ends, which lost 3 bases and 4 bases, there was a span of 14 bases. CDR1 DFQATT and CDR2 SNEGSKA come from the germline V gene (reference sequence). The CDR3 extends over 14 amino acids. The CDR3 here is CSASRGWNPDTQYF. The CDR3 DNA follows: TGCAGTGCTAGCCGCGGGTGGAACCCAGATACGCAGTATTTT.

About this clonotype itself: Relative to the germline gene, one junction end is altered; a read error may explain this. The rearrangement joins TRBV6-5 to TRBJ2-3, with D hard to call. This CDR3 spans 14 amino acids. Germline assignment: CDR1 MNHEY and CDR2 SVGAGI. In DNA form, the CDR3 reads TGTGCCAGCAGTGACTCCACTAGCACAGATACGCAGTATTTT. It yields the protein CASSDSTSTDTQYF.

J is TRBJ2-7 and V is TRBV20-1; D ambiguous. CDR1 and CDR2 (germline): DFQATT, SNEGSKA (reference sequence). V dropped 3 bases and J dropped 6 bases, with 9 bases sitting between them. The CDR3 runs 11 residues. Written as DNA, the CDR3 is TGCAGTGCTAGGCCCCTGGGCGAGCAGTACTTC. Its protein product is CSARPLGEQYF.

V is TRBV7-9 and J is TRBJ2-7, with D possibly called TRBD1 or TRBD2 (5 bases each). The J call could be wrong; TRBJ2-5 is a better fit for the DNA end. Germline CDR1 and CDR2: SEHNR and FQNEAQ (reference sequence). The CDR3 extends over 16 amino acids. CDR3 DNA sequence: TGTGCCAGCAGCCCCGACGCCCTCGAGGGGTGGGAGACCCAGTACTTC. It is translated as CASSPDALEGWETQYF.

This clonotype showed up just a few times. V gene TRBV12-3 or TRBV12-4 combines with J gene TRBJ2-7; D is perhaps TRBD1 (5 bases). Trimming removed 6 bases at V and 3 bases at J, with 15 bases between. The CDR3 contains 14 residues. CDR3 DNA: TGTGCCAGCAGCTTATTGGGCCAGGGCTACGAGCAGTACTTC. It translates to CASSLLGQGYEQYF.

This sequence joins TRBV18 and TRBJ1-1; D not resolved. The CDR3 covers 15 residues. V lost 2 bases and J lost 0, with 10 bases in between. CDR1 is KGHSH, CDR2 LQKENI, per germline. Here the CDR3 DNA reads TGTGCCAGCTCACCAGAAAATGGGCTGAACACTGAAGCTTTCTTT. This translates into CASSPENGLNTEAFF.

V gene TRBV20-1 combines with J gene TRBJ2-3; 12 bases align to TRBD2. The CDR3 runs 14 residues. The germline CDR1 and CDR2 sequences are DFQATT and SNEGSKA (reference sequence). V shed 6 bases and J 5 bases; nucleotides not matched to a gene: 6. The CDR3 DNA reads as TGCAGTGCAAACAGACTAGCGGGAGTAGATACGCAGTATTTT. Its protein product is CSANRLAGVDTQYF.

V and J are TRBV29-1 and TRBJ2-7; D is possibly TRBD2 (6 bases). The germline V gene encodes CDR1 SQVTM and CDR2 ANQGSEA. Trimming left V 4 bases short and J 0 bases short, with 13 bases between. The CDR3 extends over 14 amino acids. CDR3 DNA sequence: TGCAGCGTTGCCGGGACTTCGCGCTCCTACGAGCAGTACTTC. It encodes CSVAGTSRSYEQYF.

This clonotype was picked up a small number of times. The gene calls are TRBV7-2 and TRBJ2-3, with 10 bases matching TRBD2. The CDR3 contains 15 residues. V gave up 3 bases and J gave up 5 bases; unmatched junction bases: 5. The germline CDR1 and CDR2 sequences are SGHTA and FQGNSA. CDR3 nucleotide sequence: TGTGCCAGCAGCTTGCTAGCGGGAGTAAGAGATACGCAGTATTTT. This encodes CASSLLAGVRDTQYF. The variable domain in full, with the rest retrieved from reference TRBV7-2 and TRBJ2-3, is GAGVSQSPSNKVTEKGKDVELRCDPISGHTALYWYRQSLGQGLEFLIYFQGNSAPDKSGLPSDRFSAERTGGSVSTLTIQRTQQEDSAVYLCASSLLAGVRDTQYFGPGTRLTVL.

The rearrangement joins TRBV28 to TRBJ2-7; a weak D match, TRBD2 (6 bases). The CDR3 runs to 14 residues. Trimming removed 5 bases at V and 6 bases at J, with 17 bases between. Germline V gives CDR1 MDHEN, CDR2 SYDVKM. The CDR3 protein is CASSPPGGWSEQYF. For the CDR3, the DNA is TGTGCCAGCAGTCCACCAGGAGGGTGGTCCGAGCAGTACTTC.

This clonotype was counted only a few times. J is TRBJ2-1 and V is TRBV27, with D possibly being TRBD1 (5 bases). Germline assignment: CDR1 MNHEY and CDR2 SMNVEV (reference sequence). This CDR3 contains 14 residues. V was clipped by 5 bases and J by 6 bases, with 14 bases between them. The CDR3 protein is CASSGAFPPNEQFF. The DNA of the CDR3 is TGTGCCAGCAGTGGGGCGTTTCCCCCCAATGAGCAGTTCTTC.

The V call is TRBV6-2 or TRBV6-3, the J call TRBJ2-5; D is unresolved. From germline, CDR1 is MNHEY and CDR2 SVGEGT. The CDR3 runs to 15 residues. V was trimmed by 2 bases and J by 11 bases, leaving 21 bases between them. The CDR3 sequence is CASSYEKLGAEEQYF. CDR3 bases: TGTGCCAGCAGTTACGAGAAACTGGGTGCCGAGGAGCAGTACTTC.

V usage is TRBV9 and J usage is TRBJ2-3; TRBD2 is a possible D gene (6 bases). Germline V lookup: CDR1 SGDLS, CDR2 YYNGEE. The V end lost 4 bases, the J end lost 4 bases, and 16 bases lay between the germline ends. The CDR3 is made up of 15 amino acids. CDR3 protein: CASSPMRGFPDTQYF. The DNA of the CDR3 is TGTGCCAGCAGCCCCATGCGGGGCTTTCCAGATACGCAGTATTTT.

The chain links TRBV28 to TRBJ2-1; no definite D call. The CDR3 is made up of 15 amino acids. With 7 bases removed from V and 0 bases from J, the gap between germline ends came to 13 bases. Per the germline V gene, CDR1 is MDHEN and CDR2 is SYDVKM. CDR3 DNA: TGTGCCAGCACCTCGGGCTCGCGCTCCTACAATGAGCAGTTCTTC. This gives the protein CASTSGSRSYNEQFF.

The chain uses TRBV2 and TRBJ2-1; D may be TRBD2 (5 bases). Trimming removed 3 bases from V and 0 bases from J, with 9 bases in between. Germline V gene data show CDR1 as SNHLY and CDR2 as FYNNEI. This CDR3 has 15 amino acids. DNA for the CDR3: TGTGCCAGCAGTGAGAGGGCCACCTCCTACAATGAGCAGTTCTTC. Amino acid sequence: CASSERATSYNEQFF. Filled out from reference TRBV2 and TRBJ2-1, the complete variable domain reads EPEVTQTPSHQVTQMGQEVILRCVPISNHLYFYWYRQILGQKVEFLVSFYNNEISEKSEIFDDQFSVERPDGSNFTLKIRSTKLEDSAMYFCASSERATSYNEQFFGPGTRLTVL.

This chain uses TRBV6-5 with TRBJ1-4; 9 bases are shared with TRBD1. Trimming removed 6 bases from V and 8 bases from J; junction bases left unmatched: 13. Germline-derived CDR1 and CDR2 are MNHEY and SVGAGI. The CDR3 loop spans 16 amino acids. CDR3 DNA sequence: TGTGCCAGCAGCCCGTTGGCGGGACAGGGAAAAGAAAAACTGTTTTTT. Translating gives CASSPLAGQGKEKLFF.

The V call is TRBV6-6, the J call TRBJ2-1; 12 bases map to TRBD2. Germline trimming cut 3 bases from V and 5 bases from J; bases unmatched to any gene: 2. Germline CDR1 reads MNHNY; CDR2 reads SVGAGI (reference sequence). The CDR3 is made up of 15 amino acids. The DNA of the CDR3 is TGTGCCAGCAGTTATTGGACTAGCGGGAACAATGAGCAGTTCTTC. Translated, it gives CASSYWTSGNNEQFF.

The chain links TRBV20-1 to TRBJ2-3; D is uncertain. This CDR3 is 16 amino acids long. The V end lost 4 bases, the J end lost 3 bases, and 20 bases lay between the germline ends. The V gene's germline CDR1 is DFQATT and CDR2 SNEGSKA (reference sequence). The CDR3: CSAIFTRWPRTDTQYF. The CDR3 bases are TGCAGTGCTATTTTTACCAGGTGGCCACGTACAGATACGCAGTATTTT.

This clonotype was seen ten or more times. The CDR3 here is CSASSGGGQPQHF. DNA for the CDR3: TGCAGTGCTAGTAGCGGGGGCGGGCAGCCCCAGCATTTT. The chain has TRBV20-1 and TRBJ1-5, with D possibly matching TRBD1 (6 bases). Trimming removed 3 bases at V and 7 bases at J, with 13 bases between. Germline V gene data show CDR1 as DFQATT and CDR2 as SNEGSKA (reference sequence). The CDR3 has 13 amino acids.